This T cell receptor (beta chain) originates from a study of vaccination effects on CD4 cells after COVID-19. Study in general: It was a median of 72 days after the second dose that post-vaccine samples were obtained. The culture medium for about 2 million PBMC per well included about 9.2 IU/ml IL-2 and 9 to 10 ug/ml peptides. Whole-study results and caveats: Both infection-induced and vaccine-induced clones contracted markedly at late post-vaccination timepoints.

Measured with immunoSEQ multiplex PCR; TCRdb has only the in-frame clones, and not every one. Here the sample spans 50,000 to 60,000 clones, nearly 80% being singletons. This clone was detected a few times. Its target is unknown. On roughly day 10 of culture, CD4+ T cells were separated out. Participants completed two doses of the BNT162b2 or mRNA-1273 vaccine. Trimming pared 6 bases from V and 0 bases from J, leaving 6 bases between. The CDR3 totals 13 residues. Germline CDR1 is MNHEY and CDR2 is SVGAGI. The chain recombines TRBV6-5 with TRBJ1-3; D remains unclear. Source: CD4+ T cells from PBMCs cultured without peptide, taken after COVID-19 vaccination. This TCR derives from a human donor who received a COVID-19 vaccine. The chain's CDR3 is CASRSVSGNTIYF. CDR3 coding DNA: TGTGCCAGCAGATCGGTCTCTGGAAACACCATATATTTT.